The 12 T cell receptor beta chains in this list originate from one sample, sequenced in a study of shared clonotypes between healthy human individuals. Using immunoSEQ multiplex PCR, the repertoire was profiled, and TCRdb retains in-frame clones only, with some absent. Of about 490,000 clones in the sample, about 84% were seen once. The sample comprised PBMCs. The origin of the receptors is a woman between 40 and 50 years old in good health. Some clones in this sample may be carry-over from other donors' samples.

The J gene is TRBJ2-7, the V gene TRBV5-1, with D tentatively TRBD1 (5 bases). Per germline, CDR1 SGHRS and CDR2 YFSETQ. V was pared by 1 base and J by 0 bases, with 8 bases between. This CDR3 contains 14 residues. Here the CDR3 DNA reads TGCGCCAGCAGCTTGACAGGACCCTCCTACGAGCAGTACTTC. Translating gives CASSLTGPSYEQYF.

The CDR3 DNA reads as TGTGCCAGCAGTGTTGCGGGAGCCAAGGGCTACGAGCAGTACTTC. It codes for CASSVAGAKGYEQYF. V usage is TRBV2 and J usage is TRBJ2-7; 7 bases map to TRBD2. With V trimmed by 4 bases and J by 3 bases, 9 bases remained unmatched. The germline V gene encodes CDR1 SNHLY and CDR2 FYNNEI. The CDR3 has 15 residues.

This clone was observed a single time. This probably arose from a read error, given a far larger clone one base away. The same CDR3 arises from other DNA sequences in this sample as well. The chain uses TRBV7-2 and TRBJ1-2; D not certain. Germline-derived CDR1 and CDR2 are SGHTA and FQGNSA. The CDR3 runs 14 residues. For the CDR3, the DNA is TGTGCCAGTAGCTTAGTGTTAAGGGATAGTGGCTACACCTTC. This translates into CASSLVLRDSGYTF.

This clone was found once. The chain carries TRBV10-3 and TRBJ2-1; the D is unclear. Germline CDR1 is ENHRY and CDR2 is SYGVKD. V lost 3 bases and J lost 6, with 9 bases in between. The CDR3 is 13 residues long. The CDR3 is CAISERASNEQFF. DNA for the CDR3: TGTGCCATCAGTGAAAGAGCTAGCAATGAGCAGTTCTTC.

Details on this clone: This is likely an artifact of a read error, given a far larger clone one base away. The CDR3 spells CASGLRRDAPQHF. CDR3 DNA: TGTGCCAGCGGCCTCCGGAGGGACGCGCCCCAGCATTTT. The chain combines TRBV11-2 with TRBJ1-5; a possible D gene is TRBD1 (5 bases). The CDR3 runs to 13 residues. Trimming took off 8 bases at V and 9 bases at J, with 17 bases between the two ends. Per germline, CDR1 SGHAT and CDR2 FQNNGV.

Worth noting for this clone: A far more abundant clone sits one base away, making this likely a read error. The same CDR3 is also encoded by other DNA sequences in this sample. This chain joins TRBV12-1 and TRBJ2-7. TRBV12-1 is an annotated pseudogene. The CDR3 runs to 12 residues. CDR3 in amino acids: CAATSGTAEQYF. The CDR3 region has the DNA TGTGCCGCCACTAGTGGGACGGCCGAGCAGTACTTC.

J is TRBJ2-7 and V is TRBV19; 7 bases align to TRBD1. CDR1 is LNHDA and CDR2 is SQIVND in the germline V gene (reference sequence). Trimming at V came to 6 bases and at J to 5 bases, leaving 7 bases not matched to a gene. The CDR3 covers 13 residues. CDR3 nucleotides: TGTGCCAGTAGCGGACAGGTGATGAACGAGCAGTACTTC. It specifies CASSGQVMNEQYF.

This clone was seen once. A much bigger clone sits one base away, suggesting this may be a read error. The chain carries TRBV19 and TRBJ2-2; a possible D gene is TRBD2 (6 bases). V lost 9 bases and J 2 bases, leaving 13 bases between the germline ends. The germline V gene encodes CDR1 LNHDA and CDR2 SQIVND (reference sequence). This CDR3 comprises 14 residues. CDR3: CASGRQINTGELFF. In DNA form, the CDR3 reads TGTGCCAGCGGGAGACAGATTAACACCGGGGAGCTGTTTTTT.

A word on this clone: A far larger clone is a single base away, which makes a read error likely. Other DNA sequences in this sample translate to the same CDR3. V usage is TRBV5-6 and J usage is TRBJ1-5, with no clear D. This CDR3 has 14 residues. Per germline, CDR1 SGHDT and CDR2 YYEEEE. The CDR3 region has the DNA TGTGCCAGCAGCTTGGGGCCGGGAGAACAGCCTCAGCATTTT. Translated, it gives CASSLGPGEQPQHF.

The rearrangement links TRBV11-1 to TRBJ1-1, with D hard to call. V was pared by 5 bases and J by 3 bases, with 10 bases between. Germline V gene sequence: CDR1 SGHAT, CDR2 FQDESV (reference sequence). This CDR3 spans 13 amino acids. DNA of the CDR3: TGTGCCAGCAGCCCCCCAGGCTACACTGAAGCTTTCTTT. It yields the protein CASSPPGYTEAFF.

This clone was recorded only once. Other DNA sequences from this sample encode an identical CDR3 as well. The chain is built from TRBV5-1 and TRBJ1-4; 7 bases line up with TRBD1. The junction had 2 bases not matched to a gene; V was cut back by 0 bases and J by 3 bases. Germline V gene data show CDR1 as SGHRS and CDR2 as YFSETQ. This CDR3 has 15 amino acids. The chain's CDR3 is CASSLAGTANEKLFF. The CDR3 DNA reads as TGCGCCAGCAGCTTGGCTGGGACAGCTAATGAAAAACTGTTTTTT.

This chain uses TRBV5-4 with TRBJ2-5; 8 nucleotides agree with TRBD1. This CDR3 has 14 amino acids. Germline V lookup: CDR1 SGHNT, CDR2 YYREEE (reference sequence). With 4 bases clipped from V and 2 bases from J, the junction kept 4 bases outside the gene matches. The CDR3 nucleotides are TGTGCCAGCAGCAACCGGGACAGGCAAGAGACCCAGTACTTC. The encoded protein is CASSNRDRQETQYF. Together with reference TRBV5-4 and TRBJ2-5, the CDR3 gives the full variable domain: ETGVTQSPTHLIKTRGQQVTLRCSSQSGHNTVSWYQQALGQGPQFIFQYYREEENGRGNFPPRFSGLQFPNYSSELNVNALELDDSALYLCASSNRDRQETQYFGPGTRLLVL.